The rows below give T cell receptor beta chains drawn from one sample of a study of PD-1 blockade in classical Hodgkin lymphoma. The table came from immunoSEQ multiplex PCR; TCRdb's copy has only in-frame clones and leaves some out. The table lists 55,000 to 75,000 clones, about 64% of them singletons. The specimen comprised peripheral blood mononuclear cells (PBMCs), sampled before the second cycle of nivolumab. These receptors originate from a human donor with classical Hodgkin lymphoma. Each CDR3 is given with its conserved first and last residue. Each record gives: J gene, V gene, D gene, clone size, CDR3 DNA, CDR3 protein. A D gene is named only where the DNA matches it firmly. Clone size is stated in some rows and not others, as once, few, many or a class when expanded.

TRBJ1-5 | TRBV6-5 | NA | NA | TGTGCCAGCAGTTACAGCGGGAAGCAGCCCCAGCATTTT | CASSYSGKQPQHF
TRBJ1-4 | TRBV5-6 | TRBD1 | NA | TGTGCCAGCAGCTCTGACAGGGTAGAAGAAAAACTGTTTTTT | CASSSDRVEEKLFF
TRBJ1-1 | TRBV10-1 | NA | few | TGCGCCACCAAACAGGGCCTGGGGACTGAAGCTTTCTTT | CATKQGLGTEAFF
TRBJ1-4 | TRBV7-9 | TRBD1 | once | TGTGCCAGCAGCTTAAGGGAGGGGACAGGGCACGAAAAACTGTTTTTT | CASSLREGTGHEKLFF
TRBJ2-7 | TRBV11-1 | NA | NA | TGTGCCAGCAGCTTAGAGGGTCTCGAGCAGTACTTC | CASSLEGLEQYF
TRBJ1-1 | TRBV5-1 | NA | NA | TGCGCCAGCAGGTTGCTGGGGGGTGGCACTGAAGCTTTCTTT | CASRLLGGGTEAFF
TRBJ1-3 | TRBV11-2 | NA | NA | TGTGCCAGCAGCTTACATACCTCTGGAAACACCATATATTTT | CASSLHTSGNTIYF
TRBJ1-2 | TRBV7-9 | TRBD1 | few | TGTGCCAGCAGCGATACCGGGACAGCAGTTAATGGCTACACCTTC | CASSDTGTAVNGYTF
TRBJ2-5 | TRBV7-3 | NA | NA | TGTGCCAGCAGTCGGGGTCCCGGGGAGACCCAGTACTTC | CASSRGPGETQYF
TRBJ2-5 | TRBV5-1 | NA | NA | TGCGCCAGCAGCTTGGTCCAGCACACTCAAGAGACCCAGTACTTC | CASSLVQHTQETQYF
TRBJ2-7 | TRBV30 | NA | NA | TGTGCCTGGAGTAGGGCAGATAGTTACGAGCAGTACTTC | CAWSRADSYEQYF
TRBJ2-5 | TRBV9 | TRBD1 | NA | TGTGCCAGCAGCCCCGGGGACAGACAAGAGACCCAGTACTTC | CASSPGDRQETQYF
TRBJ2-3 | TRBV5-6 | TRBD1 | NA | TGTGCCAGCAGCTCCTCGACAGGGACAGATACGCAGTATTTT | CASSSSTGTDTQYF
TRBJ2-2 | TRBV6-6 | TRBD1 | NA | TGTGCCAGCAGTTACTCGCAGGGGGCGAACACCGGGGAGCTGTTTTTT | CASSYSQGANTGELFF
TRBJ1-2 | TRBV30 | TRBD1 | NA | TGTGCCTGGAGTGTTGACAGGGGTCGGGGCTACACCTTC | CAWSVDRGRGYTF
TRBJ2-3 | TRBV28 | TRBD1 | NA | TGTGCCAGCAGTTTAACAGGGGGCTATCTTACGCAGTATTTT | CASSLTGGYLTQYF
TRBJ2-3 | TRBV6-1 | NA | NA | TGTGCCAGCAGTGAACCCCTAGGGTCGCAGTATTTT | CASSEPLGSQYF
TRBJ2-1 | TRBV7-7 | NA | NA | TGTGCTAGCAGCTTAGAACGCGTGAGCCTCAATGAGCAGTTCTTC | CASSLERVSLNEQFF
TRBJ1-1 | TRBV29-1 | TRBD1 | NA | TGCAGCGTTGTCTTCGGGGGGACAGGGTTATCTGAAGCTTTCTTT | CSVVFGGTGLSEAFF
TRBJ1-2 | TRBV7-9 | NA | NA | TGTGCCAGCAGCTTCAGCGGAGTCCCGACCTATGGCTACACCTTC | CASSFSGVPTYGYTF
TRBJ1-6 | TRBV30 | NA | NA | TGTGCCTGGAATCATGGGGGCTCCTATAATTCACCCCTCCACTTT | CAWNHGGSYNSPLHF
TRBJ2-5 | TRBV5-1 | NA | NA | TGCGCCAGCAGCTTGGTGGGTAGCGGAGAGACCCAGTACTTC | CASSLVGSGETQYF
TRBJ1-1 | TRBV29-1 | TRBD1 | NA | TGCAGCGCGGGACAGGGTTTGAACACTGAAGCTTTCTTT | CSAGQGLNTEAFF
TRBJ1-1 | TRBV28 | TRBD1 | NA | TGTGCCAGCAGTTCTGGGACAGGGGGCGATTTGACTGAAGCTTTCTTT | CASSSGTGGDLTEAFF
TRBJ2-7 | TRBV11-2 | NA | NA | TGTGCCAGCAGCTTATTCCAGGGGTATGAGCAGTACTTC | CASSLFQGYEQYF
TRBJ2-3 | TRBV9 | NA | NA | TGTGCCAGCAGCGTAGCCGGGTATAGCACAGATACGCAGTATTTT | CASSVAGYSTDTQYF
TRBJ1-5 | TRBV13 | TRBD1 | NA | TGTGCCAGCAGCTACGGGACAGGGAGTCAGCCCCAGCATTTT | CASSYGTGSQPQHF
TRBJ1-5 | TRBV15 | NA | few | TGTGCCACCAGCAGAGAGTCAGGACGCAATCAGCCCCAGCATTTT | CATSRESGRNQPQHF
TRBJ1-5 | TRBV5-1 | NA | NA | TGCGCCAGCAGCTTGGAGCCTCATCAGCCCCAGCATTTT | CASSLEPHQPQHF
TRBJ1-5 | TRBV19 | NA | NA | TGTGCCAGTAGTACACTTTTGGGGCATCAGCCCCAGCATTTT | CASSTLLGHQPQHF
TRBJ1-1 | TRBV15 | TRBD1 | NA | TGTGCCACCAGCACAAACAGGGGGGGGGCTGAAGCTTTCTTT | CATSTNRGGAEAFF
TRBJ1-5 | TRBV7-9 | TRBD1 | NA | TGTGCCAGCAGTCAGGGGGGGAACAATCAGCCCCAGCATTTT | CASSQGGNNQPQHF
TRBJ1-6 | TRBV5-1 | TRBD1 | few | TGCGCCAGCAGCCTTTTGGACAGGGGAGATTCACCCCTCCACTTT | CASSLLDRGDSPLHF
TRBJ2-7 | TRBV5-1 | NA | once | TGCGCCAGCAGCCCTGGACCTACCATCTCCTACGAGCAGTACTTC | CASSPGPTISYEQYF
TRBJ2-7 | TRBV21-1 | NA | NA | TGTGCCAGCAGCAAATGTTTGGGCGGACCGAAAATTCCACCCTACGAGCAGTACTTC | CASSKCLGGPKIPPYEQYF
TRBJ2-3 | TRBV9 | TRBD1 | few | TGTGCCAGCAGCTTAGGACAGGGCTTAGGCACAGATACGCAGTATTTT | CASSLGQGLGTDTQYF
TRBJ1-6 | TRBV7-8 | NA | NA | TGTGCCAGCAGCTTAGCAGGAGTAAATTCACCCCTCCACTTT | CASSLAGVNSPLHF
TRBJ1-5 | TRBV30 | NA | NA | TGTGCCTGGAGTCTACAGAACAATCAGCCCCAGCATTTT | CAWSLQNNQPQHF
TRBJ2-1 | TRBV4-1 | NA | NA | TGCGCCAGCAGCCCCCTCGGTGATTGGCAGTTCTTC | CASSPLGDWQFF
TRBJ2-1 | TRBV12-5 | NA | NA | TGTGCTAGTGGTTTACGGGACTCGGCCTACAATGAGCAGTTCTTC | CASGLRDSAYNEQFF
TRBJ2-7 | TRBV28 | TRBD2 | NA | TGTGCCAGCAGTCCGGGGACTAGCGGGGGAACCTACGAGCAGTACTTC | CASSPGTSGGTYEQYF
TRBJ1-6 | TRBV5-6 | TRBD1 | NA | TGTGCCAGCAGCTCGGGACAGTCCTATAATTCACCCCTCCACTTT | CASSSGQSYNSPLHF
TRBJ2-7 | TRBV16 | NA | NA | TGTGCCAGCAGCCAATCAGGAGGTTTTATACTAGCCTACGAGCAGTACTTC | CASSQSGGFILAYEQYF
TRBJ2-3 | TRBV5-1 | NA | NA | TGCGCCAGCAGCTGGGCTAGCGGCACAGATACGCAGTATTTT | CASSWASGTDTQYF
TRBJ2-3 | TRBV25-1 | TRBD1 | NA | TGTGCCAGCAGTGAGGCGAGACAGGGGAAAGATACGCAGTATTTT | CASSEARQGKDTQYF
TRBJ1-2 | TRBV5-1 | NA | NA | TGCGCCAGCAGCGTAGGACTTTATGGCTACACCTTC | CASSVGLYGYTF
TRBJ2-1 | TRBV28 | TRBD1 | few | TGTGCCAGCAGTCTCGGGACAGGGATGAATGAGCAGTTCTTC | CASSLGTGMNEQFF
TRBJ1-2 | TRBV4-1 | NA | once | TGCGCCAGCAGCCACCCCAATGCCCTTTCAGCGGGTGGCTACACCTTC | CASSHPNALSAGGYTF
TRBJ1-2 | TRBV5-4 | NA | once | TGTGCCAGCAGCTTGAGAGCCGACTATGGCTACACCTTC | CASSLRADYGYTF
TRBJ2-3 | TRBV1 | NA | NA | TGCACCAGCAGCCAAGGGTCTAGCGGAGGGGGCACAGATACGCAGTATTTT | CTSSQGSSGGGTDTQYF
TRBJ1-6 | TRBV19 | TRBD1 | NA | TGTGCCAGTAGGACAACAGGGGGGAATTCACCCCTCCACTTT | CASRTTGGNSPLHF
TRBJ1-2 | TRBV28 | TRBD1 | NA | TGTGCCAGCAGTTGGGGGCAGGGGGCTCGTGGCTACACCTTC | CASSWGQGARGYTF
TRBJ1-1 | TRBV7-8 | TRBD1 | NA | TGTGCCAGCAGCGCCAACAGGGGTCGGACTGAAGCTTTCTTT | CASSANRGRTEAFF